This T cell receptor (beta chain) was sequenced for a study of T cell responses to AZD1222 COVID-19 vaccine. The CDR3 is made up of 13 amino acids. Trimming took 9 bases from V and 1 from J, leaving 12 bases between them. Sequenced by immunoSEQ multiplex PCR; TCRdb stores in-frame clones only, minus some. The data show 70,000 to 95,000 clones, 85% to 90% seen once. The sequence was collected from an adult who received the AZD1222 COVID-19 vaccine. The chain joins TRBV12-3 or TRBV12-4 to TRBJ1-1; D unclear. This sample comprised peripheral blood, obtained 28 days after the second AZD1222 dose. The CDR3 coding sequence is TGTGCCAGTTCCCTCTTGAGGAACACTGAAGCTTTCTTT. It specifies CASSLLRNTEAFF.